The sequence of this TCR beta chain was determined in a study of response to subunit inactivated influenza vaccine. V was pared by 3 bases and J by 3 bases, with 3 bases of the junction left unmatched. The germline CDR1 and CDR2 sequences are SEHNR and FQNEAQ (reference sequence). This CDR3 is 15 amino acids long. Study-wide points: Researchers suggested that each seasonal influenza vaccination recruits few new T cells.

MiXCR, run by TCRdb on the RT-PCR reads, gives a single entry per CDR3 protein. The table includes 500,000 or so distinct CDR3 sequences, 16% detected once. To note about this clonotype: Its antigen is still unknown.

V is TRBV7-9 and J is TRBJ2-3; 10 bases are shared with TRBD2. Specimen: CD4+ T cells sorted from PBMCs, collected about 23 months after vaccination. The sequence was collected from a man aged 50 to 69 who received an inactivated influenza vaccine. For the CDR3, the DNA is TGTGCCAGCAGCTTCTCTAGCGGGGGAACAGATACGCAGTATTTT. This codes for CASSFSSGGTDTQYF.